This T cell receptor beta chain was sequenced for a study of early T cells in non-severe SARS-CoV-2 infection. In the study overall: The study sequenced bulk RNA from unsorted whole blood, with chains unpaired.

Whole-study results and caveats: Using VDJdb, the matching emphasized anti-spike CD8 responses while missing private and CD4 specificities.

Individual cDNA molecules each received unique molecular identifiers attached to them. TCRdb called the 5' RACE reads again in MiXCR, with one record for every CDR3 protein. The sample yields around 100,000 distinct CDR3 sequences, roughly 13% seen once. V dropped 4 bases and J dropped 2 bases, with 12 bases sitting between them. The CDR3 extends over 15 amino acids. Germline values: CDR1 LNHDA, CDR2 SQIVND (reference sequence). In this sample, this clonotype turned up many times. Its antigen is undetermined. The sequencing input was whole blood. The chain joins TRBV19 to TRBJ2-1, with a tentative D call TRBD1 (6 bases). The clonotype originates from an adult who was a healthcare worker with PCR-confirmed SARS-CoV-2 infection or an uninfected control (not recorded which). CDR3 residues: CASSTSRGPYNEQFF. For the CDR3, the DNA is TGTGCCAGTAGTACCAGCAGGGGACCCTACAATGAGCAGTTCTTC.